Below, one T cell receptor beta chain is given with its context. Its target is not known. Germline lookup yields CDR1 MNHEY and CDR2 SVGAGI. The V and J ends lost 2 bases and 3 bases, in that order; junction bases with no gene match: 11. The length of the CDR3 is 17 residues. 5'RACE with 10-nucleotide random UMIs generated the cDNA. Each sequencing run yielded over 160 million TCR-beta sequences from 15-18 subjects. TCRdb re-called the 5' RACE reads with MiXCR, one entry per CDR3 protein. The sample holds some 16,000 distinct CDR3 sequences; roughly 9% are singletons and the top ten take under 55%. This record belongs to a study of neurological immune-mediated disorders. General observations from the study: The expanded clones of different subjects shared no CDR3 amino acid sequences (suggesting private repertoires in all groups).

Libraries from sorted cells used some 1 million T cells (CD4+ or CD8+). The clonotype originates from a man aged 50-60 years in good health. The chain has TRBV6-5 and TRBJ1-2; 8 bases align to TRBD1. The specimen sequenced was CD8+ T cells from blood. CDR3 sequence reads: CASSYPCGGTGHYGYTF. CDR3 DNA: TGTGCCAGCAGTTACCCTTGCGGCGGGACAGGTCACTATGGCTACACCTTC.